The 18 T cell receptor beta chains reported below all come from one sample, sequenced in a study of T cell repertoires in cytomegalovirus infection. TCRdb analysed the reads with MiXCR anew, one entry per CDR3 protein. Of roughly 90,000 distinct CDR3 sequences in the sample, approximately 32% were seen once. Their specific antigens are unknown. The source material was CD8+ T cells from cultured PBMCs, sampled from culture after CMV antigen stimulation. These receptors came from a human donor in good health (CMV status not recorded). Some clones in this sample may be carry-over from other donors' samples.

This clonotype was counted ten times or more. The chain carries TRBV19 and TRBJ1-6; D is uncertain. The V gene lost 5 bases and the J gene lost 6 bases, with 8 bases spanning the gap. Germline CDR1 and CDR2: LNHDA and SQIVND (reference sequence). The CDR3 runs 13 residues. The DNA of the CDR3 is TGTGCCAGTAGTGGAGGAGCTAATTCACCCCTCCACTTT. As protein: CASSGGANSPLHF.

V usage is TRBV20-1 and J usage is TRBJ2-3; weak D call: TRBD1 (7 bases). The length of the CDR3 is 14 residues. Germline V CDR1 and CDR2: DFQATT, SNEGSKA (reference sequence). The ends were cut back, 4 bases at V and 2 bases at J, with 13 bases in the middle. The CDR3: CSATRDSLTDTQYF. The CDR3 nucleotides read TGCAGTGCTACGCGGGACAGCCTCACAGATACGCAGTATTTT.

This clonotype was seen many times. This chain uses TRBV27 with TRBJ2-7, with a weak D call TRBD1 (5 bases). Between the trimmed V and J ends, which lost 0 bases and 5 bases, there was a span of 20 bases. CDR1 is MNHEY and CDR2 is SMNVEV in the germline V gene (reference sequence). The CDR3 contains 17 residues. CDR3: CASSLSHFFAGKDEQYF. The CDR3, as DNA: TGTGCCAGCAGTTTATCGCATTTTTTCGCAGGGAAGGACGAGCAGTACTTC.

This sequence joins TRBV15 and TRBJ1-1; D gene uncertain. Germline lookup yields CDR1 LNHNV and CDR2 YYDKDF (reference sequence). V lost 0 bases and J lost 6, with 23 bases in between. The CDR3 loop spans 18 amino acids. CDR3 residues: CATSRDFPTIDEGPEAFF. The CDR3 bases are TGTGCCACCAGCAGAGATTTCCCTACTATCGACGAGGGTCCTGAAGCTTTCTTT.

This clonotype was counted at least ten times. The J gene is TRBJ2-1, the V gene TRBV7-9; no clear D gene. V was clipped by 4 bases and J by 5 bases, with 18 bases between them. This CDR3 is built from 16 residues. CDR1 and CDR2 from the germline V gene are SEHNR and FQNEAQ (reference sequence). The CDR3 nucleotides read TGTGCCAGCAGCTATGGGCCACTCCTACGTAACAATGAGCAGTTCTTC. Amino acids: CASSYGPLLRNNEQFF.

This clonotype was picked up a small number of times. The genes are TRBV30 and TRBJ2-5; possibly TRBD1 for D (6 bases). The CDR3 consists of 15 residues. Germline CDR1 is GTSNPN and CDR2 is SVGIG (reference sequence). V was pared by 4 bases and J by 6 bases, with 21 bases between. The CDR3 DNA sequence: TGTGCCTGGAAAGAGACAGGTCGTCTTTGGAAGACCCAGTACTTC. Its translation is CAWKETGRLWKTQYF. Complete variable domain (other parts from reference TRBV30 and TRBJ2-5): SQTIHQWPATLVQPVGSPLSLECTVEGTSNPNLYWYRQAAGRGLQLLFYSVGIGQISSEVPQNLSASRPQDRQFILSSKKLLLSDSGFYLCAWKETGRLWKTQYFGPGTRLLVL.

This clonotype was seen a few times. The chain uses TRBV15 and TRBJ2-1; TRBD2 is a possible D gene (6 bases). The CDR3 contains 14 residues. Germline V gene lookup returns CDR1 LNHNV and CDR2 YYDKDF (reference sequence). V lost 2 bases to trimming and J lost 7 bases, with 12 bases between them. The CDR3 region has the DNA TGTGCCACCAGCAGAAGTTTTGGACTAAATGAGCAGTTCTTC. Translation gives CATSRSFGLNEQFF.

In this sample, this clonotype turned up a few times. The rearrangement uses TRBV5-4 and TRBJ2-5; 7 positions agree with TRBD2. J gave up 5 bases and V 4 bases, and 8 bases lay outside the gene matches. Germline values: CDR1 SGHNT, CDR2 YYREEE (reference sequence). The CDR3 runs 14 residues. The CDR3 spells CASSSPLGGETQYF. CDR3 DNA: TGTGCCAGCAGCAGCCCCCTCGGGGGGGAGACCCAGTACTTC. The full variable domain, in which reference TRBV5-4 and TRBJ2-5 provide the parts outside the CDR3, is ETGVTQSPTHLIKTRGQQVTLRCSSQSGHNTVSWYQQALGQGPQFIFQYYREEENGRGNFPPRFSGLQFPNYSSELNVNALELDDSALYLCASSSPLGGETQYFGPGTRLLVL.

This clonotype was seen ten or more times. This chain links TRBV24-1 with TRBJ2-5; D is possibly TRBD1 (6 bases). The CDR3 covers 16 residues. Trimming took off 1 base at V and 2 bases at J, with 13 bases between the two ends. Germline assignment: CDR1 KGHDR and CDR2 SFDVKD. CDR3 loop: CATSDFNRVGQETQYF. In DNA, the CDR3 is TGTGCCACCAGTGATTTTAACAGGGTGGGGCAAGAGACCCAGTACTTC.

This clonotype was picked up many times. The chain has TRBV2 and TRBJ1-2; tentatively, D is TRBD1 (6 bases). Germline CDR1 is SNHLY and CDR2 is FYNNEI. The CDR3 is made up of 14 amino acids. The V gene lost 1 base and the J gene lost 4 bases, with 10 bases spanning the gap. In DNA form, the CDR3 reads TGTGCCAGCAGTGAAGAGGGGGACATCTATGGCTACACCTTC. Its translation is CASSEEGDIYGYTF.

A note on this clonotype: Just one base apart from a much larger clone, this may be a read error. V is TRBV7-2 and J is TRBJ1-2; possibly TRBD1 for D (6 bases). Germline V gene lookup returns CDR1 SGHTA and CDR2 FQGNSA. The germline V and J ends were trimmed by 7 bases and 10 bases, with 16 bases remaining between them. The CDR3 contains 12 residues. This CDR3 is CASNTGGADYTF. The CDR3 region has the DNA TGTGCCAGCAACACGGGGGGGGCTGACTACACCTTC.

The chain carries TRBV5-1 and TRBJ1-1, with 7 positions matching TRBD1. After removal of 4 bases from V and 4 bases from J, the junction contained 13 bases not matched to a gene. Germline V gives CDR1 SGHRS, CDR2 YFSETQ. CDR3 length: 16 amino acids. The CDR3: CASSESHLPGGTEAFF. The CDR3 nucleotides read TGCGCCAGCAGCGAATCTCACCTGCCAGGGGGCACTGAAGCTTTCTTT.

This clonotype was recorded a few times. This sequence joins TRBV19 and TRBJ1-5, with D tentatively TRBD1 (6 bases). The CDR3 has 15 amino acids. The germline CDR1 and CDR2 sequences are LNHDA and SQIVND (reference sequence). V was cut by 5 bases and J by 2 bases, with 13 bases left in between. The DNA of the CDR3 is TGTGCCAGTAGTTTCGGGACACGTGGCAATCAGCCCCAGCATTTT. Residues: CASSFGTRGNQPQHF.

Ten or more counts support this clonotype. The chain has TRBV7-8 and TRBJ1-5; D remains unclear. V was trimmed by 0 bases and J by 7 bases, leaving 13 bases between them. Germline V gives CDR1 SGHVS, CDR2 FQNEAQ. The CDR3 is 15 residues long. Here the CDR3 DNA reads TGTGCCAGCAGCTTAGCGGGAGGAGTAGGACAGCCCCAGCATTTT. Translation gives CASSLAGGVGQPQHF.

This clonotype was picked up a small number of times. This chain joins TRBV7-8 and TRBJ1-1, with a tentative D call TRBD1 (5 bases). V was trimmed by 2 bases and J by 4 bases, leaving 11 bases between them. CDR3 length equals 14 residues. Germline CDR1 reads SGHVS; CDR2 reads FQNEAQ. The CDR3 here is CASSLKQDLTEAFF. The CDR3 DNA reads as TGTGCCAGCAGCTTAAAACAGGATCTCACTGAAGCTTTCTTT.

The chain links TRBV20-1 to TRBJ1-1; D remains ambiguous. The germline V gene has CDR1 DFQATT and CDR2 SNEGSKA (reference sequence). The CDR3 is 12 amino acids. Trimming took 6 bases from V and 0 from J, leaving 8 bases between them. The CDR3 protein is CSAPPMNTEAFF. The CDR3 coding sequence is TGCAGTGCGCCTCCCATGAACACTGAAGCTTTCTTT.

V usage is TRBV7-9 and J usage is TRBJ2-1; 12 bases map to TRBD2. The CDR3 extends over 17 amino acids. Looked up from germline, CDR1 is SEHNR and CDR2 is FQNEAQ (reference sequence). The junction had 9 bases not matched to a gene; V was cut back by 5 bases and J by 4 bases. The DNA of the CDR3 is TGTGCCAGCAGCCCGACTAGCGGGGGACTTTTTTACAATGAGCAGTTCTTC. This encodes CASSPTSGGLFYNEQFF.

The table lists this clonotype with a few counts. This chain uses TRBV6-2 or TRBV6-3 with TRBJ1-5; D is unresolved. V lost 3 bases and J lost 11, with 20 bases in between. Germline-derived CDR1 and CDR2 are MNHEY and SVGEGT. The CDR3 has 15 residues. CDR3: CASSYRGQSERAQHF. CDR3 bases: TGTGCCAGCAGTTATCGCGGCCAGTCGGAAAGGGCCCAGCATTTT.